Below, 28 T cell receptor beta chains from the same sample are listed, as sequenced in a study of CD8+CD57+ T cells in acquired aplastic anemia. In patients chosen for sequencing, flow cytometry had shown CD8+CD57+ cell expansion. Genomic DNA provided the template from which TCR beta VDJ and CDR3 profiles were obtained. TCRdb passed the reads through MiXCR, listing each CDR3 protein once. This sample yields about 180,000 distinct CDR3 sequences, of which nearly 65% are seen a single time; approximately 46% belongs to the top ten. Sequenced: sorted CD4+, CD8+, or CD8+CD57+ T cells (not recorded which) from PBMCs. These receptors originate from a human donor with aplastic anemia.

CDR3 sequence (DNA): TGCGCCAGCAGCCAAACCAGGGGGGGGGACAATGAGCAGTTCTTC. Protein: CASSQTRGGDNEQFF. V is TRBV4-1 and J is TRBJ2-1, with D possibly being TRBD1 or TRBD2 (7 bases each). Germline assignment: CDR1 MGHRA and CDR2 YSYEKL. The CDR3 sequence is 15 residues long. V shed 2 bases and J shed 5 bases, with 13 bases lying between them.

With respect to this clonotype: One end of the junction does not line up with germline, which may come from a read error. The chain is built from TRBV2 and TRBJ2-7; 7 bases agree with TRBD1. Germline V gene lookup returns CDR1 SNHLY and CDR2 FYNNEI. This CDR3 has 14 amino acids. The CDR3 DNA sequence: TGTGCCAGCAGTGATAGGCAGGGGGTCAACGAGCAGCACTTC. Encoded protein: CASSDRQGVNEQHF.

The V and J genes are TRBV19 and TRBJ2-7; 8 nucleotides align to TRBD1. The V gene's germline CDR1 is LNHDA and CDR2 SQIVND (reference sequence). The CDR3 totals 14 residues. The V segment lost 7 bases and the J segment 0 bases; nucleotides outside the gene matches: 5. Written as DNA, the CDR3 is TGTGCCAGTACCGCCGGGACAGGCTCCTACGAGCAGTACTTC. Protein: CASTAGTGSYEQYF.

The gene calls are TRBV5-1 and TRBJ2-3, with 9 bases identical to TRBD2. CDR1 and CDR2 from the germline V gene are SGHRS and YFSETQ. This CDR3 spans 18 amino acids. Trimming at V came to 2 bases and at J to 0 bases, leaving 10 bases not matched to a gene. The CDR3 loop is CASSFPPPGLASTDTQYF. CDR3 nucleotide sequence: TGCGCCAGCAGCTTTCCCCCCCCGGGACTAGCTAGCACAGATACGCAGTATTTT.

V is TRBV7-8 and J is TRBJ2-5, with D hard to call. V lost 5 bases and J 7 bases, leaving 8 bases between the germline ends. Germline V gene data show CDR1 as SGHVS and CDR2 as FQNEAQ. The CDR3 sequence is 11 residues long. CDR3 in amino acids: CASSRRRTQYF. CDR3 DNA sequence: TGTGCCAGCAGCCGCCGGAGGACCCAGTACTTC.

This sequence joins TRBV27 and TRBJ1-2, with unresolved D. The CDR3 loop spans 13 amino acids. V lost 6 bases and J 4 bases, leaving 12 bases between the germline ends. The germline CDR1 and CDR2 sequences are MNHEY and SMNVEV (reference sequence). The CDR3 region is CASRHGRTYGYTF. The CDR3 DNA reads TGTGCCAGCAGACACGGCAGGACCTATGGCTACACCTTC.

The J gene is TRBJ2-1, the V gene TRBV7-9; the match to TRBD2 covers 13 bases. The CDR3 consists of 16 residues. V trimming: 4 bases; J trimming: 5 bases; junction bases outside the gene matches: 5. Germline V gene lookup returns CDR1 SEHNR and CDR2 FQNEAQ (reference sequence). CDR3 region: CASSSSGTSGDNEQFF. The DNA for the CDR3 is TGTGCCAGCAGCTCATCCGGGACTAGCGGGGACAATGAGCAGTTCTTC.

The CDR3 sequence is CSAGLAGVGEQYF. DNA for the CDR3: TGCAGTGCCGGACTAGCGGGAGTCGGCGAGCAGTACTTC. The chain recombines TRBV20-1 with TRBJ2-7, with 13 nucleotides matching TRBD2. Germline lookup yields CDR1 DFQATT and CDR2 SNEGSKA (reference sequence). Trimming removed 6 bases from V and 6 bases from J; junction bases left unmatched: 5. There are 13 residues in the CDR3.

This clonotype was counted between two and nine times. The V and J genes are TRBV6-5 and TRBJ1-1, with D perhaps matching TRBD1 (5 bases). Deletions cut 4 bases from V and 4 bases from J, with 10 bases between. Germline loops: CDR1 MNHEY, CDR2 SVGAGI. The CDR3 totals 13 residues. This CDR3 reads CASSWQGFTEAFF. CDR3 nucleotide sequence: TGTGCCAGCAGTTGGCAGGGTTTCACTGAAGCTTTCTTT.

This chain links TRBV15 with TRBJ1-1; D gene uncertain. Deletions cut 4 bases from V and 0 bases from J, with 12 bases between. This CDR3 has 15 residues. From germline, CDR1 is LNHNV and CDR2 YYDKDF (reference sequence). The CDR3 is CATSKRSFMNTEAFF. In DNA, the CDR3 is TGTGCCACCAGCAAAAGGTCATTCATGAACACTGAAGCTTTCTTT.

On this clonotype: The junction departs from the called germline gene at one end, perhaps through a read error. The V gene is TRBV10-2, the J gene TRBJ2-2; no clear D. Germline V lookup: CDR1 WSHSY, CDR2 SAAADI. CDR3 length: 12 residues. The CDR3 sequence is CASTLNPGELFF. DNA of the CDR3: TGCGCCAGCACCTTGAACCCCGGGGAGCTGTTTTTT.

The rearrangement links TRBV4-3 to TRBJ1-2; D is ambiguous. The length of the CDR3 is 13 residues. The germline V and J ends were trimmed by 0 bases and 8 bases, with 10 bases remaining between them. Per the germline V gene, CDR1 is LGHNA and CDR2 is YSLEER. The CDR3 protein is CASSQEGSWGYTF. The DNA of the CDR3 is TGCGCCAGCAGCCAAGAAGGGAGTTGGGGCTACACCTTC.

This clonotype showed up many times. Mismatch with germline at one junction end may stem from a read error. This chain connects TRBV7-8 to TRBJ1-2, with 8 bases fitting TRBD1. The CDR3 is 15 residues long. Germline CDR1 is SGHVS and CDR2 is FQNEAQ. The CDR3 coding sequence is TGTGCCAGCAGCTTTCTGGCAGGGGGCGTCTATAGCTACACCTTC. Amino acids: CASSFLAGGVYSYTF.

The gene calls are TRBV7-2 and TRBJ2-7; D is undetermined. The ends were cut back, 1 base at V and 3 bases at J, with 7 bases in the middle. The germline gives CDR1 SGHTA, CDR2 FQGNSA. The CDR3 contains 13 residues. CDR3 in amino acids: CASSLDPGYEQYF. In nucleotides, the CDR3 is TGTGCCAGCAGCTTAGATCCGGGCTACGAGCAGTACTTC.

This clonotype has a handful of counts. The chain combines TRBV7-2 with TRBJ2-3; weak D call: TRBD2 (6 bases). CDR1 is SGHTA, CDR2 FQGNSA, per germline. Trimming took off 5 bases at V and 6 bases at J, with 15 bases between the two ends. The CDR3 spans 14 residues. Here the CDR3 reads CASSARLGVDTQYF. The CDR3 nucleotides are TGTGCCAGCAGCGCCCGACTAGGCGTGGATACGCAGTATTTT.

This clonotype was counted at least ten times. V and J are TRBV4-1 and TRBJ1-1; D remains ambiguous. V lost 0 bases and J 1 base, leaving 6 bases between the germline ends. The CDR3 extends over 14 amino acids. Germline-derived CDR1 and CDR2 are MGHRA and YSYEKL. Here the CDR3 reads CASSQETQNTEAFF. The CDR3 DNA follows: TGCGCCAGCAGCCAAGAGACACAGAACACTGAAGCTTTCTTT.

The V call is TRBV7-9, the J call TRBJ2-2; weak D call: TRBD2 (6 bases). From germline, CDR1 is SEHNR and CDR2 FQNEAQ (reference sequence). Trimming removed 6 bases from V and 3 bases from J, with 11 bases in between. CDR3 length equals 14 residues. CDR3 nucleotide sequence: TGTGCCAGCAGACCCGGGACTCACACCGGGGAGCTGTTTTTT. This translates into CASRPGTHTGELFF.

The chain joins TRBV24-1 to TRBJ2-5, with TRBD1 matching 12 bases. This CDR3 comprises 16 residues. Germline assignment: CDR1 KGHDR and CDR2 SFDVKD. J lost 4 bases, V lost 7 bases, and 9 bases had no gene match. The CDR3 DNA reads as TGTGCCACCAGCCCCCGGGACAGGGGGCGGGTAGAGACCCAGTACTTC. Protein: CATSPRDRGRVETQYF.

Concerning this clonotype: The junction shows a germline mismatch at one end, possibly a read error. In DNA form, the CDR3 reads TGCAGTGCCAGGGGACTTGGGGGGGCCTACGGGCAGTACTTC. Amino acid sequence: CSARGLGGAYGQYF. The J gene is TRBJ2-7, the V gene TRBV20-1, with a tentative D call TRBD2 (7 bases). The CDR3 is 14 residues long. The germline gives CDR1 DFQATT, CDR2 SNEGSKA (reference sequence).

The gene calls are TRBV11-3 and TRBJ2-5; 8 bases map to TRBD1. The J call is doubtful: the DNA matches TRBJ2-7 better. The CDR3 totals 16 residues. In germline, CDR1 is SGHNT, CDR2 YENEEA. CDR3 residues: CASSPGTGVLTYEQYF. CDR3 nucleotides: TGTGCCAGCAGCCCAGGGACAGGCGTCCTTACCTACGAGCAGTACTTC.

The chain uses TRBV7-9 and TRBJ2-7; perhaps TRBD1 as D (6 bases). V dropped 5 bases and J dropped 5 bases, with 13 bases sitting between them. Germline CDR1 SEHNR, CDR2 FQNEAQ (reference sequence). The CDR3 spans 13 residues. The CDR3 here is CASSGGQSDEQYF. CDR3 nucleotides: TGTGCCAGCAGCGGTGGACAGTCAGACGAGCAGTACTTC. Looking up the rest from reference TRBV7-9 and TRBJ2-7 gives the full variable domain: DTGVSQNPRHKITKRGQNVTFRCDPISEHNRLYWYRQTLGQGPEFLTYFQNEAQLEKSRLLSDRFSAERPKGSFSTLEIQRTEQGDSAMYLCASSGGQSDEQYFGPGTRLTVT.

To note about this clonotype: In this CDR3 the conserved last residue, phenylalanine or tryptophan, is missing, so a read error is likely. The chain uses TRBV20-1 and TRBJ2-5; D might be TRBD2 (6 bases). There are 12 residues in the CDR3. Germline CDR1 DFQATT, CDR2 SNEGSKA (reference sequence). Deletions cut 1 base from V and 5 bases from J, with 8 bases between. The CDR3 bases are TGCAGTGCTAGAGCGGGAGCTGAGACCCAGTACATC. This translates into CSARAGAETQYI.

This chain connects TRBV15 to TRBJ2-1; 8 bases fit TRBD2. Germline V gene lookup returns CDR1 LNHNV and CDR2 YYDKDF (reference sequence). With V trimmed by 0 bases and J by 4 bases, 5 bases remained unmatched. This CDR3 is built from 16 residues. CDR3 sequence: CATSRDLSGSYNEQFF. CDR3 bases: TGTGCCACCAGCAGAGATTTGAGCGGGAGTTACAATGAGCAGTTCTTC.

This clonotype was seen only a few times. The CDR3 loop is CASSTQGSYEQYF. Here the CDR3 DNA reads TGTGCCAGCTCCACCCAGGGCTCCTACGAGCAGTACTTC. This chain links TRBV2 with TRBJ2-7, with TRBD1 as a possible D gene (5 bases). The CDR3 sequence is 13 residues long. The V gene lost 8 bases and the J gene lost 0 bases, with 11 bases spanning the gap. Per the germline V gene, CDR1 is SNHLY and CDR2 is FYNNEI.

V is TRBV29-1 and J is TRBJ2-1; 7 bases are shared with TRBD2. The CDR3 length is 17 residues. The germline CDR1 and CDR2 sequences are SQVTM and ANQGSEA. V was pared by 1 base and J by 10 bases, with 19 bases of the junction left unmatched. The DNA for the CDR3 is TGCAGCGTTGAAGGGGGGGACTACGTGATCCCTCATCGGGAGCAGTTCTTC. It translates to CSVEGGDYVIPHREQFF.

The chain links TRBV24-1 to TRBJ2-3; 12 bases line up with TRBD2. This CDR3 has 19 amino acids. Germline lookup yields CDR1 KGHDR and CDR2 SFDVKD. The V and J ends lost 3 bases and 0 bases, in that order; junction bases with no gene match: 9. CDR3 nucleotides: TGTGCCACCAGTGATGTCTTCGGGACTAGCGGGTGGAGCACAGATACGCAGTATTTT. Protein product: CATSDVFGTSGWSTDTQYF.

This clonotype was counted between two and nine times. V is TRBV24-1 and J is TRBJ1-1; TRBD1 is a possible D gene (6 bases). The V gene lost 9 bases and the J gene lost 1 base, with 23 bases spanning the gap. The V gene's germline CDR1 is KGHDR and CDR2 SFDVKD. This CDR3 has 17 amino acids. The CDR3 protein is CATPIVLRGVPNTEAFF. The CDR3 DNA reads TGTGCCACCCCCATCGTTTTAAGGGGGGTCCCGAACACTGAAGCTTTCTTT.

In nucleotides, the CDR3 is TGTGCCACCAGTGACCCCGGGGGTACGACAGATACGCAGTATTTT. It translates to CATSDPGGTTDTQYF. The chain uses TRBV24-1 and TRBJ2-3; D may be TRBD2 (6 bases). The germline V and J ends were trimmed by 4 bases and 3 bases, with 13 bases remaining between them. The CDR3 spans 15 residues. From germline, CDR1 is KGHDR and CDR2 SFDVKD.